The present TCR beta chain was sequenced within a study of cytomegalovirus exposure and HLA in healthy donors. This clone showed up just once. The antigen remains unidentified. In the PCR, 60 Vbeta and 13 Jbeta primers were used. The protocol was immunoSEQ multiplex PCR, while the TCRdb copy is restricted to in-frame clones and leaves out a portion. The sample lists tens of thousands of clones, 75% to 85% seen once, with roughly 47% in the top ten. Findings and limits, study-wide: Reports showed the classifier diagnosing cytomegalovirus status with high specificity and sensitivity.

The clonotype originates from a man aged 50 to 59 in good health and CMV-seropositive. Sequenced material: PBMCs.

CDR3 sequence (DNA): TGTGCCAGCAGCTTAACGAGTCTACGACAGAATTCACCCCTCCACTTT. It codes for CASSLTSLRQNSPLHF. The rearrangement uses TRBV7-3 and TRBJ1-6, with TRBD1 as a possible D gene (5 bases). CDR1 and CDR2 from the germline V gene are SGHTA and FQGTGA. Trimming took off 0 bases at V and 7 bases at J, with 13 bases between the two ends. The CDR3 length is 16 residues.